A single sample is the source of the 27 T cell receptor beta chains below, sequenced in a study of shared clonotypes between healthy human individuals. The data were produced by immunoSEQ multiplex PCR, yet TCRdb's version contains in-frame clones alone and is incomplete. The sample holds over a million clones; approximately 80% are singletons and the top ten take under 0.6%. Material: memory CD4+ T cells from PBMCs. Subset given: CD45RA-negative fraction. These receptors were collected from a man between 18 and 35 years old in good health. Some clones in this sample may be carry-over from other donors' samples.

Regarding this clone: A junction boundary mismatches the germline segment, possibly from a read error. The rearrangement uses TRBV20-1 and TRBJ2-7; D unresolved. This CDR3 spans 11 amino acids. Germline-derived CDR1 and CDR2 are DFQATT and SNEGSKA (reference sequence). The CDR3, as DNA: TGCAGTGCTAGAGGGTCGGCCTCTGTGGACTTC. Protein sequence: CSARGSASVDF.

This clone was seen only a few times. The chain employs TRBV2 and TRBJ2-7; D possibly corresponds to TRBD1 (5 bases). The CDR3 is 14 residues long. Between the trimmed V and J ends, which lost 7 bases and 0 bases, there was a span of 13 bases. The V gene's germline CDR1 is SNHLY and CDR2 FYNNEI. This chain's CDR3 is CASTTTESSYEQYF. The CDR3 DNA reads as TGTGCCAGCACCACGACAGAGAGCTCCTACGAGCAGTACTTC. The full variable domain, in which reference TRBV2 and TRBJ2-7 provide the parts outside the CDR3, is EPEVTQTPSHQVTQMGQEVILRCVPISNHLYFYWYRQILGQKVEFLVSFYNNEISEKSEIFDDQFSVERPDGSNFTLKIRSTKLEDSAMYFCASTTTESSYEQYFGPGTRLTVT.

This sequence joins TRBV19 and TRBJ1-5; 7 bases map to TRBD1. Germline CDR1 is LNHDA and CDR2 is SQIVND (reference sequence). The CDR3 runs to 15 residues. Germline trimming cut 3 bases from V and 3 bases from J; bases unmatched to any gene: 5. Here the CDR3 reads CASSISGQDNQPQHF. CDR3 in DNA: TGTGCCAGTAGTATCTCCGGACAGGACAATCAGCCCCAGCATTTT.

V gene TRBV7-9 combines with J gene TRBJ2-5; D gene ambiguous. CDR3 length: 13 residues. V lost 1 base, J lost 5 bases, and 8 bases lay in between. Looked up from germline, CDR1 is SEHNR and CDR2 is FQNEAQ (reference sequence). The CDR3 spells CASSLGGFETQYF. As DNA, the CDR3 is TGTGCCAGCAGCTTAGGAGGTTTCGAGACCCAGTACTTC.

There are a few counts of this clone. This sequence joins TRBV11-2 and TRBJ2-7, with D perhaps TRBD2 (5 bases). The V gene lost 0 bases and the J gene lost 3 bases, with 12 bases spanning the gap. The CDR3 is made up of 15 amino acids. Germline CDR1 SGHAT, CDR2 FQNNGV. The CDR3 DNA follows: TGTGCCAGCAGCTTAGAGACGACGGGGTTCTACGAGCAGTACTTC. Translation: CASSLETTGFYEQYF. The variable domain in full, with the rest retrieved from reference TRBV11-2 and TRBJ2-7, is EAGVAQSPRYKIIEKRQSVAFWCNPISGHATLYWYQQILGQGPKLLIQFQNNGVVDDSQLPKDRFSAERLKGVDSTLKIQPAKLEDSAVYLCASSLETTGFYEQYFGPGTRLTVT.

This chain connects TRBV28 to TRBJ2-1, with 7 bases identical to TRBD1. CDR3 size: 12 residues. Trimming removed 7 bases from V and 10 bases from J; junction bases left unmatched: 7. The germline gives CDR1 MDHEN, CDR2 SYDVKM. CDR3 DNA sequence: TGTGCCAGCAACATCCGACAGGGCGAGCAGTTCTTC. Protein sequence: CASNIRQGEQFF.

The chain recombines TRBV5-4 with TRBJ1-1; D not resolved. This CDR3 has 12 residues. Trimming took off 3 bases at V and 7 bases at J, with 10 bases between the two ends. The germline V gene has CDR1 SGHNT and CDR2 YYREEE (reference sequence). The CDR3 DNA reads as TGTGCCAGCAGCTCGAACACGGGTGAAGCTTTCTTT. Protein product: CASSSNTGEAFF.

This CDR3 reads CASSTHRGPGDTQYF. The CDR3, as DNA: TGTGCCAGCAGCACCCACAGGGGGCCTGGGGATACGCAGTATTTT. The chain couples TRBV7-8 to TRBJ2-3; 9 bases align to TRBD1. CDR1 is SGHVS and CDR2 is FQNEAQ in the germline V gene. This CDR3 region has 15 residues. J gave up 6 bases and V 5 bases, and 9 bases lay outside the gene matches. Variable domain in full (rest from reference TRBV7-8 and TRBJ2-3): GAGVSQSPRYKVAKRGQDVALRCDPISGHVSLFWYQQALGQGPEFLTYFQNEAQLDKSGLPSDRFFAERPEGSVSTLKIQRTQQEDSAVYLCASSTHRGPGDTQYFGPGTRLTVL.

Regarding this clone: Sequence at one end of the junction differs from germline and may be a read error. The chain links TRBV7-8 to TRBJ2-7, with a weak D call TRBD2 (6 bases). This CDR3 has 14 residues. Germline CDR1 SGHVS, CDR2 FQNEAQ. In DNA form, the CDR3 reads TGTGCCAGCAGCTTAGTACGGGACTCCCACGAGCAGTACTTC. It is translated as CASSLVRDSHEQYF.

This clone was found once. This chain uses TRBV4-3 with TRBJ2-1; D may be TRBD2 (6 bases). Between the trimmed V and J ends, which lost 0 bases and 13 bases, there was a span of 13 bases. CDR1 is LGHNA and CDR2 is YSLEER in the germline V gene. CDR3 length: 13 residues. The DNA of the CDR3 is TGCGCCAGCAGCCAAGACCCTATTGGGACTCAGTTCTTC. It encodes CASSQDPIGTQFF.

This rearrangement joins TRBV30 to TRBJ2-7, with D possibly being TRBD1 (5 bases). This CDR3 contains 13 residues. The germline CDR1 and CDR2 sequences are GTSNPN and SVGIG (reference sequence). Trimming took off 0 bases at V and 0 bases at J, with 6 bases between the two ends. CDR3 nucleotide sequence: TGTGCCTGGAGTGTAGGGGACTCCTACGAGCAGTACTTC. Translated, it gives CAWSVGDSYEQYF.

As to this clone: The same CDR3 can be traced to other DNA sequences in this sample. This rearrangement joins TRBV5-4 to TRBJ2-3; 7 bases fit TRBD2. Unmatched junction bases numbered 4, after V lost 0 bases and J lost 3 bases. The V gene's germline CDR1 is SGHNT and CDR2 YYREEE (reference sequence). This CDR3 has 15 residues. The CDR3 protein is CASSLGASGTDTQYF. The DNA of the CDR3 is TGTGCCAGCAGCTTGGGGGCTAGCGGAACAGATACGCAGTATTTT.

The chain has TRBV10-3 and TRBJ2-5, with 8 positions matching TRBD1. After removal of 6 bases from V and 5 bases from J, the junction contained 2 bases not matched to a gene. The CDR3 totals 12 residues. The germline V gene encodes CDR1 ENHRY and CDR2 SYGVKD. CDR3 nucleotides: TGTGCCATCAGCGGACAGGGTGAGACCCAGTACTTC. It codes for CAISGQGETQYF.

The V call is TRBV29-1, the J call TRBJ1-2; maybe TRBD1 (6 bases). Germline V CDR1 and CDR2: SQVTM, ANQGSEA. V was clipped by 2 bases and J by 8 bases, with 12 bases between them. The length of the CDR3 is 12 residues. The CDR3 loop reads CSVELGGWGYTF. CDR3 coding DNA: TGCAGCGTTGAACTTGGGGGCTGGGGCTACACCTTC.

V gene TRBV28 combines with J gene TRBJ2-7, with D tentatively TRBD1 or TRBD2 (5 bases each). V dropped 4 bases and J dropped 4 bases, with 14 bases sitting between them. Per the germline V gene, CDR1 is MDHEN and CDR2 is SYDVKM. The length of the CDR3 is 14 residues. CDR3 in DNA: TGTGCCAGCAGTTCCGGGACGGAATTTTACGAGCAGTACTTC. The encoded protein is CASSSGTEFYEQYF.

This chain links TRBV29-1 with TRBJ1-1; TRBD1 matches at 8 bases. Germline V gives CDR1 SQVTM, CDR2 ANQGSEA. This CDR3 spans 15 amino acids. The J segment lost 1 base and the V segment lost 4 bases, leaving 8 bases of the junction unmatched. The CDR3 is CSVAQGALGNTEAFF. The CDR3 bases are TGCAGCGTTGCTCAGGGGGCGCTCGGGAACACTGAAGCTTTCTTT.

As regards this clone: The sample has other DNA sequences that encode this CDR3 too. The J gene is TRBJ2-5, the V gene TRBV9; no definite D call. The germline V and J ends were trimmed by 1 base and 5 bases, with 15 bases remaining between them. CDR1 and CDR2 from the germline V gene are SGDLS and YYNGEE. This CDR3 is 15 amino acids long. The CDR3 region is CASSVSGYGKETQYF. The CDR3, as DNA: TGTGCCAGCAGCGTATCTGGGTATGGGAAGGAGACCCAGTACTTC.

The chain carries TRBV28 and TRBJ1-2; no definite D call. Germline loops: CDR1 MDHEN, CDR2 SYDVKM. This CDR3 has 12 residues. V lost 6 bases and J lost 5, with 10 bases in between. CDR3 sequence (DNA): TGTGCCAGCAGGCGGGGAATATATGGCTACACCTTC. This sequence encodes CASRRGIYGYTF.

This chain joins TRBV28 and TRBJ1-5; the match to TRBD1 covers 8 bases. The CDR3 is 15 residues long. V dropped 4 bases and J dropped 6; count of bases not matched to a gene: 8. The germline CDR1 and CDR2 sequences are MDHEN and SYDVKM. CDR3 protein: CASSSPGQGGQPQHF. CDR3 coding DNA: TGTGCCAGCAGTTCCCCCGGACAGGGAGGTCAGCCCCAGCATTTT.

Concerning this clone itself: A read error may be the cause here, since a much bigger clone is one base away. The CDR3 loop is CASSFMDTQYF. The CDR3 DNA is TGTGCCAGCAGCTTCATGGATACGCAGTATTTT. V and J are TRBV7-2 and TRBJ2-3; D not certain. Trimming took 3 bases from V and 6 from J, leaving 4 bases between them. The length of the CDR3 is 11 residues. Per germline, CDR1 SGHTA and CDR2 FQGNSA. Drawing the rest from reference TRBV7-2 and TRBJ2-3, the complete variable domain is GAGVSQSPSNKVTEKGKDVELRCDPISGHTALYWYRQSLGQGLEFLIYFQGNSAPDKSGLPSDRFSAERTGGSVSTLTIQRTQQEDSAVYLCASSFMDTQYFGPGTRLTVL.

The chain recombines TRBV10-3 with TRBJ1-4; 9 nucleotides align to TRBD1. The V gene end was trimmed by 3 bases and the J gene end by 0 bases; junction bases not matched to a gene: 8. There are 18 residues in the CDR3. CDR1 is ENHRY, CDR2 SYGVKD, per germline. The CDR3 reads CAISDSEDRGSTNEKLFF. The CDR3 DNA reads as TGTGCCATCAGTGACTCCGAGGACAGGGGATCAACTAATGAAAAACTGTTTTTT.

V usage is TRBV6-6 and J usage is TRBJ1-1; no reliable D call. V gave up 2 bases and J gave up 4 bases, with 8 bases separating them. Per germline, CDR1 MNHNY and CDR2 SVGAGI (reference sequence). CDR3 size: 13 residues. The CDR3 spells CASSYLPGTEAFF. CDR3 DNA sequence: TGTGCCAGCAGTTACCTCCCAGGCACTGAAGCTTTCTTT.

The genes are TRBV7-2 and TRBJ2-5, with 9 bases fitting TRBD1. Germline assignment: CDR1 SGHTA and CDR2 FQGNSA. This CDR3 region has 13 residues. V shed 5 bases, J shed 7 bases, and the junction held 5 bases outside the gene matches. CDR3 in amino acids: CASSAGQGGTQYF. As DNA, the CDR3 is TGTGCCAGCAGCGCGGGACAGGGAGGGACCCAGTACTTC.

The V gene is TRBV5-1, the J gene TRBJ1-1; 8 bases fit TRBD1. The CDR3 is 15 amino acids. Germline V lookup: CDR1 SGHRS, CDR2 YFSETQ. J gave up 2 bases and V 2 bases, and 5 bases lay outside the gene matches. CDR3 DNA: TGCGCCAGCAGCTTACAGGGGGTTATTAACACTGAAGCTTTCTTT. Its protein product is CASSLQGVINTEAFF.

The chain recombines TRBV7-2 with TRBJ2-7, with 10 positions matching TRBD1. The CDR3 covers 16 residues. CDR1 SGHTA and CDR2 FQGNSA come from the germline V gene. Trimming removed 1 base from V and 3 bases from J; junction bases left unmatched: 6. The CDR3 nucleotides read TGTGCCAGCAGCTTAGGTTTGGGACAGGGGCGCTACGAGCAGTACTTC. The encoded protein is CASSLGLGQGRYEQYF.

The chain couples TRBV30 to TRBJ2-2; 8 nucleotides line up with TRBD2. CDR3 size: 14 residues. V gave up 3 bases and J gave up 5 bases; unmatched junction bases: 5. Germline V gene lookup returns CDR1 GTSNPN and CDR2 SVGIG (reference sequence). The CDR3 spells CAWREREWTGELFF. The CDR3 DNA sequence: TGTGCCTGGAGGGAGCGGGAGTGGACCGGGGAGCTGTTTTTT.

This clone has only a few counts. This chain links TRBV29-1 with TRBJ1-1, with D possibly being TRBD1 (5 bases). The CDR3 covers 12 residues. V was trimmed by 7 bases and J by 7 bases, leaving 16 bases between them. Germline CDR1 is SQVTM and CDR2 is ANQGSEA. DNA of the CDR3: TGCAGCGCCAGCAACGGTGGGGGTGAAGCTTTCTTT. Protein product: CSASNGGGEAFF.